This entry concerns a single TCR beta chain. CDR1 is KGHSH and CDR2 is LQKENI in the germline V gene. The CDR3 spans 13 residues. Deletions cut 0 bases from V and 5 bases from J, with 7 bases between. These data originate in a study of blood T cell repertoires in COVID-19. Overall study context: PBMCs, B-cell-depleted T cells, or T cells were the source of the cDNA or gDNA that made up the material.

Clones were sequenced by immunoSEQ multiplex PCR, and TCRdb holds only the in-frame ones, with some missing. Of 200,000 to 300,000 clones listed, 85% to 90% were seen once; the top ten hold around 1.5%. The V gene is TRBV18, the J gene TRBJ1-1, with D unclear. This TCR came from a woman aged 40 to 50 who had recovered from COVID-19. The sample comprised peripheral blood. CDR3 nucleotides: TGTGCCAGCTCACCACCTGCCCGGACTGAAGCTTTCTTT. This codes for CASSPPARTEAFF.